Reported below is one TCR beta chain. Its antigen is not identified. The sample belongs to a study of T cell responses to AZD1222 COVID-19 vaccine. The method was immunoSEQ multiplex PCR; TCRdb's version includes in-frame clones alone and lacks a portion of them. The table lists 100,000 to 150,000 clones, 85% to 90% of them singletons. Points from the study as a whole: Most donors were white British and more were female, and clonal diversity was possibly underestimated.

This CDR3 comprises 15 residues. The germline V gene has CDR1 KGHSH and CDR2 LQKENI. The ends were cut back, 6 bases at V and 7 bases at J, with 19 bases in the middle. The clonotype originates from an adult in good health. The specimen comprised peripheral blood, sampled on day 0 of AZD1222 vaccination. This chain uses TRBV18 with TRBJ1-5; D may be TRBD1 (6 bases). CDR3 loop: CASSPGAGSGQPQHF. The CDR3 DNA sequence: TGTGCCAGCTCCCCAGGGGCAGGGTCCGGACAGCCCCAGCATTTT.